This T cell receptor (beta chain) was recorded in a study of spatial heterogeneity in lung cancer. Study-wide context: The count of detected beta-chain sequences consistently exceeded that of alpha-chain sequences. Findings and caveats of the study: Among blood samples, ubiquitous expanded tumor TCRs appeared more at resection than at follow-up.

TCRdb re-derived calls from the 5' RACE reads in MiXCR, one entry per CDR3 protein. The sample records about 52,000 distinct CDR3 sequences, around 7.7% being singletons. As concerns this clonotype: Its antigen is as yet unknown. A much larger clonotype is one base distant, so this may be a read error.

CDR1 MGHRA and CDR2 YSYEKL come from the germline V gene. The CDR3 consists of 16 residues. The time point was: blood at routine non-recurrence follow-up after resection. TCRs were sequenced from unsorted whole RNA of tumor, nontumor lung or PBMC. The chain has TRBV4-1 and TRBJ1-6; D not certain. Source: PBMCs, taken at follow-up. The TCR was taken from a female donor with early-stage non-small cell lung cancer. The CDR3 nucleotides read TGCGCCAGCAGCCAAGGTAACGGGCAGCCAGAGGTGTCCCTCCGCTTT. It is translated as CASSQGNGQPEVSLRF.